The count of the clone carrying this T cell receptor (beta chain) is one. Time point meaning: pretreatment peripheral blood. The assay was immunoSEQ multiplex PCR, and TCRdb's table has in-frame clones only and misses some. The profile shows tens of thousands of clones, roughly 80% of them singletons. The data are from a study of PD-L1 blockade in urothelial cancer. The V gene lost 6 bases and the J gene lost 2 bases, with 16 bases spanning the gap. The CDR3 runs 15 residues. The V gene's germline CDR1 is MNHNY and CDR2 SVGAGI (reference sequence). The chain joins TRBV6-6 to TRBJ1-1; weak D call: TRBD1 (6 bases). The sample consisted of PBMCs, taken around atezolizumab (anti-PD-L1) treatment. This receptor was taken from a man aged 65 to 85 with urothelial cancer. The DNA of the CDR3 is TGTGCCAGCAGCCTACGAGGACAGTTTAACACTGAAGCTTTCTTT. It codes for CASSLRGQFNTEAFF.